This TCR beta chain is from a study of T cell repertoires in cytomegalovirus infection (dated by TCRdb to between 2018 and 2021). General notes on the study: The HLA type of each donor mattered for the analysis, because public TCR beta signatures pointed to carriage of CMV infection along with the matching HLA type.

Results and caveats for the whole study, not just this receptor: The ex vivo response was dominated by HLA-C-restricted CMV-specific TCR beta clonotypes, which also provided the single most frequent clonotype in two of eight donors. In both this cohort and an independent cohort of approximately 350 donors, the cumulative frequency of public TCR beta family members distinguished carriers of CMV infection plus the relevant HLA type.

Instrument used: Illumina HiSeq 1500. The raw public reads went through TCRdb reprocessing: fastp at Q25, MiXCR clone calling, in-frame beta chains kept. Rows merge per CDR3 protein into single entries with the most common DNA and genes. The table for this sample lists fewer than 550,000 distinct CDR3 sequences; roughly 12% of them were counted only once. The top ten clonotypes cover approximately 10% of the sample. Sequences MNHEY (CDR1) and SMNVEV (CDR2) are obtained from the germline V gene (reference sequence). The junction shows trimming of 2 bases on V and 5 bases on J, plus 19 bases between the germline ends. From the cysteine through the phenylalanine, the CDR3 covers 17 amino acids. Solely the CDR3 DNA is kept, with 51 bases framed from the first base. This clonotype was recorded at least ten times. Its specific antigen is unknown. No quality values exist for individual bases; no much larger clone is one base distant.

Sequencing was performed on PBMCs. This chain is built from TRBV27 and TRBJ2-1; the D region possibly corresponds to TRBD1 (6 bases align). This sequence was found in a human donor in good health (CMV status not recorded). Some clones in this sample may be carry-over from other donors' samples. The CDR3 amino acid sequence is: CASSLRHTGILNNEQFF. The sequenced DNA: TGTGCCAGCAGTTTACGACACACAGGGATTCTGAACAATGAGCAGTTCTTC.